This T cell receptor (beta chain) is from a study of human T cells and chemical hapten exposure. This clonotype has ten or more counts. The CDR3 covers 15 residues. Trimming took 0 bases from V and 5 from J, leaving 13 bases between them. Per germline, CDR1 SGHDN and CDR2 FVKESK. The time point is: patch test 3, about 24 weeks after DPC sensitization. Treatment of the sample: therapeutic diphenylcyclopropenone sensitization with weekly scalp DPC. MiXCR was run by TCRdb on the RACE reads, yielding one entry per CDR3 protein. The sample has some 62,000 distinct CDR3 sequences; 8% to 13% are singletons. The sample here was whole blood, taken in connection with sensitization to the hapten diphenylcyclopropenone (DPC). J is TRBJ1-2 and V is TRBV14, with a weak D call TRBD1 (5 bases). This sequence originates from a woman aged 25-40 years with alopecia areata. Some clones in this sample may be carry-over from other donors' samples. The CDR3 region is CASSQDLGDRYGYTF. The CDR3 DNA follows: TGTGCCAGCAGCCAAGATCTAGGGGACCGGTATGGCTACACCTTC.